The 30 T cell receptor beta chains given below trace back to one sample, sequenced in a study of blood T cell repertoires in COVID-19 (dated by TCRdb to the early 2020s). The library was obtained by the immunoSEQ multiplex PCR assay. Drawn from immuneACCESS, this table holds only the in-frame rearrangements with V and J called that TCRdb kept. Clones are partly lost; checked studies trace under half to an unresolved V gene and leave the rest unexplained. The sample profile shows just under 250,000 clones; approximately 83% of them were found once. The ten top clones hold 3% of the sample. Material: peripheral blood. All receptors derive from a woman aged 30 to 39 who had recovered from COVID-19.

The rearrangement joins TRBV5-4 to TRBJ2-3; 9 positions agree with TRBD2. Germline V CDR1 and CDR2: SGHNT, YYREEE (reference sequence). There are 15 residues in the CDR3. J was trimmed by 0 bases and V by 4 bases; bases with no gene match: 3. DNA of the CDR3: TGTGCCAGCAGCCGTAGCGGGGGTAGCACAGATACGCAGTATTTT. Protein: CASSRSGGSTDTQYF.

The chain uses TRBV30 and TRBJ2-3; possibly TRBD1 for D (5 bases). Trimming pared 2 bases from V and 1 base from J, leaving 13 bases between. Germline V CDR1 and CDR2: GTSNPN, SVGIG (reference sequence). This CDR3 spans 15 amino acids. The CDR3 sequence is CAWSKGARGTDTQYF. The CDR3 bases are TGTGCCTGGAGTAAAGGGGCCAGGGGCACAGATACGCAGTATTTT.

V and J are TRBV24-1 and TRBJ2-5; 8 bases are shared with TRBD2. The CDR3 covers 15 residues. Trimming cost V 4 bases and J 4 bases; bases outside gene matches: 7. From germline, CDR1 is KGHDR and CDR2 SFDVKD. The CDR3 DNA reads as TGTGCCACCAGTGAACCCGCGGGGGGCTCAGAGACCCAGTACTTC. This sequence encodes CATSEPAGGSETQYF.

This rearrangement joins TRBV29-1 to TRBJ1-1; 9 nucleotides align to TRBD1. V trimming: 3 bases; J trimming: 11 bases; junction bases outside the gene matches: 25. The germline V gene encodes CDR1 SQVTM and CDR2 ANQGSEA. The CDR3 sequence is 18 residues long. The CDR3 loop is CSVDRTGAFQLPSGDAFF. DNA for the CDR3: TGCAGCGTTGACCGGACAGGGGCTTTCCAACTTCCCTCAGGGGACGCTTTCTTT.

The CDR3 nucleotides read TGCAGCGGACGACAGGGGGCTTTTACTGAAGCTTTCTTT. Translation gives CSGRQGAFTEAFF. The chain is built from TRBV29-1 and TRBJ1-1, with 10 bases aligning to TRBD1. The CDR3 is made up of 13 amino acids. V gave up 7 bases and J gave up 5 bases; unmatched junction bases: 7. Per germline, CDR1 SQVTM and CDR2 ANQGSEA.

CDR3 nucleotides: TGTGCCAGTAGTCCCCGGACAGGGCCCTACAATGAGCAGTTCTTC. Its protein is CASSPRTGPYNEQFF. The chain employs TRBV19 and TRBJ2-1, with 8 bases matching TRBD1. V dropped 5 bases and J dropped 2; count of bases not matched to a gene: 5. The CDR3 has 15 amino acids. The V gene's germline CDR1 is LNHDA and CDR2 SQIVND (reference sequence).

The chain links TRBV27 to TRBJ1-1; D might be TRBD1 (5 bases). The CDR3 loop spans 14 amino acids. Per germline, CDR1 MNHEY and CDR2 SMNVEV (reference sequence). The V end was cut by 0 bases, the J end by 6 bases, with 11 bases between. The CDR3 DNA is TGTGCCAGCAGTTTATCGATGACAGAATCTGAAGCTTTCTTT. Translating gives CASSLSMTESEAFF.

In this sample, this clone turned up once. The rearrangement links TRBV10-2 to TRBJ1-1; 7 nucleotides agree with TRBD1. J lost 5 bases, V lost 3 bases, and 3 bases had no gene match. The CDR3 is 13 amino acids. Germline V gene lookup returns CDR1 WSHSY and CDR2 SAAADI. The DNA for the CDR3 is TGCGCCAGCAGTGACAGGGGGATTACTGAAGCTTTCTTT. Encoded protein: CASSDRGITEAFF.

The chain links TRBV18 to TRBJ2-1; 13 bases map to TRBD2. Germline V gives CDR1 KGHSH, CDR2 LQKENI. The CDR3 spans 18 residues. After removal of 4 bases from V and 1 base from J, the junction contained 7 bases not matched to a gene. As DNA, the CDR3 is TGTGCCAGCTCACTTGGACTAGCGGGGGATCCGTCCTACAATGAGCAGTTCTTC. Translation: CASSLGLAGDPSYNEQFF.

The chain uses TRBV2 and TRBJ2-7; D possibly corresponds to TRBD1 (5 bases). Trimming stripped 9 bases from V and 2 bases from J, with 17 bases between. CDR1 is SNHLY and CDR2 is FYNNEI in the germline V gene. This CDR3 spans 14 amino acids. The CDR3 DNA sequence: TGTGCCAGTCAAAAGACAGCCAGCCCCTACGAGCAGTACTTC. It encodes CASQKTASPYEQYF.

This chain connects TRBV7-2 to TRBJ1-6; the D is unclear. This CDR3 has 15 amino acids. The V end lost 5 bases, the J end lost 5 bases, and 13 bases lay between the germline ends. Germline-derived CDR1 and CDR2 are SGHTA and FQGNSA. The CDR3: CASSRGVAHNSPLHF. CDR3 sequence (DNA): TGTGCCAGCAGCCGCGGCGTGGCTCATAATTCACCCCTCCACTTT.

The chain uses TRBV18 and TRBJ2-7; 9 nucleotides line up with TRBD1. The V gene end was trimmed by 2 bases and the J gene end by 5 bases; junction bases not matched to a gene: 1. The CDR3 sequence is 13 residues long. Germline V gives CDR1 KGHSH, CDR2 LQKENI. The CDR3 sequence is CASSPGTGNEQYF. The CDR3 DNA is TGTGCCAGCTCACCAGGGACAGGGAACGAGCAGTACTTC.

This rearrangement joins TRBV9 to TRBJ2-3; 9 positions match TRBD2. The CDR3 spans 16 residues. V lost 4 bases and J lost 2; bases outside the gene matches: 8. Germline CDR1 and CDR2: SGDLS and YYNGEE. The CDR3 here is CASSSLAGDYTDTQYF. The CDR3 DNA sequence: TGTGCCAGCAGCTCGTTAGCGGGGGATTACACAGATACGCAGTATTTT.

The chain recombines TRBV7-9 with TRBJ2-7; 12 bases match TRBD1. J lost 5 bases, V lost 4 bases, and 12 bases had no gene match. The CDR3 consists of 17 residues. CDR1 is SEHNR and CDR2 is FQNEAQ in the germline V gene (reference sequence). The CDR3 bases are TGTGCCAGCAGCTCCGACCCTTCCGGGACAGGGGGCAACGAGCAGTACTTC. Protein product: CASSSDPSGTGGNEQYF.

This chain joins TRBV5-8 and TRBJ2-5, with TRBD1 matching over 10 bases. With 5 bases clipped from V and 2 bases from J, the junction kept 3 bases outside the gene matches. CDR3 length: 14 amino acids. In germline, CDR1 is SGHTS, CDR2 YDEGEE. CDR3 amino acids: CASSRDRGQETQYF. For the CDR3, the DNA is TGTGCCAGCAGTAGGGACAGGGGACAAGAGACCCAGTACTTC.

The rearrangement joins TRBV20-1 to TRBJ2-3; D remains ambiguous. The length of the CDR3 is 11 residues. The germline gives CDR1 DFQATT, CDR2 SNEGSKA (reference sequence). Trimming stripped 3 bases from V and 6 bases from J, with 7 bases between. CDR3 coding DNA: TGCAGTGCTAGGGGCTCGGATACGCAGTATTTT. It yields the protein CSARGSDTQYF.

The chain uses TRBV20-1 and TRBJ1-2; D is perhaps TRBD1 (5 bases). This CDR3 contains 13 residues. The germline gives CDR1 DFQATT, CDR2 SNEGSKA (reference sequence). Trimming cost V 3 bases and J 3 bases, with 11 bases left between them. The CDR3 DNA sequence: TGCAGTGCTAGTTCGTGGGGGGACTATGGCTACACCTTC. Protein sequence: CSASSWGDYGYTF.

The chain has TRBV5-1 and TRBJ1-3, with 7 bases fitting TRBD1. The germline CDR1 and CDR2 sequences are SGHRS and YFSETQ. The CDR3 contains 15 residues. Trimming took 3 bases from V and 0 from J; bases not matched to a gene: 3. The CDR3 DNA follows: TGCGCCAGCAGCTCTTCAGGGGGCTCTGGAAACACCATATATTTT. Its translation: CASSSSGGSGNTIYF.

CDR3 sequence reads: CATIPQGTSGAPPKTQYF. The CDR3 DNA is TGTGCCACCATACCCCAAGGGACTAGCGGGGCCCCCCCCAAGACCCAGTACTTC. This chain uses TRBV24-1 with TRBJ2-5; 13 bases map to TRBD2. The CDR3 has 18 residues. Germline V gene data show CDR1 as KGHDR and CDR2 as SFDVKD. J lost 6 bases, V lost 8 bases, and 17 bases had no gene match.

The gene calls are TRBV19 and TRBJ1-2, with D tentatively TRBD1 (6 bases). The CDR3 has 13 residues. Trimming left V 7 bases short and J 4 bases short, with 13 bases between. From germline, CDR1 is LNHDA and CDR2 SQIVND (reference sequence). The DNA of the CDR3 is TGTGCCAGTATGGACAGACAAGCCTATGGCTACACCTTC. Its translation is CASMDRQAYGYTF.

The J gene is TRBJ2-3, the V gene TRBV12-5; D gene ambiguous. Per germline, CDR1 LGHNT and CDR2 FRNRAP. This CDR3 has 12 residues. The V end was cut by 7 bases, the J end by 2 bases, with 7 bases between. CDR3 protein: CASETHTDTQYF. CDR3 DNA sequence: TGTGCTAGTGAAACACACACAGATACGCAGTATTTT.

This chain links TRBV10-2 with TRBJ2-2; 10 bases align to TRBD1. This CDR3 region has 13 residues. The V gene's germline CDR1 is WSHSY and CDR2 SAAADI. V lost 10 bases, J lost 6 bases, and 5 bases stayed unmatched. The CDR3 loop is CATRTGGAGELFF. CDR3 DNA sequence: TGCGCCACGCGGACAGGGGGAGCCGGGGAGCTGTTTTTT.

The chain carries TRBV6-5 and TRBJ2-2; weak D call: TRBD2 (6 bases). V was cut by 6 bases and J by 7 bases, with 12 bases left in between. CDR3 length: 13 amino acids. The germline V gene has CDR1 MNHEY and CDR2 SVGAGI. CDR3: CASSPLDYGELFF. CDR3 DNA sequence: TGTGCCAGCAGCCCGCTGGACTACGGGGAGCTGTTTTTT.

J is TRBJ1-2 and V is TRBV29-1; the D is unclear. V lost 7 bases and J 7 bases, leaving 16 bases between the germline ends. The CDR3 length is 12 residues. The V gene's germline CDR1 is SQVTM and CDR2 ANQGSEA. The CDR3 DNA sequence: TGCAGCGCCGTACTCCCCAACAGTGGCTACACCTTC. This gives the protein CSAVLPNSGYTF.

This chain uses TRBV9 with TRBJ2-1; 14 nucleotides align to TRBD2. Germline V CDR1 and CDR2: SGDLS, YYNGEE. Losses at the gene ends were 5 bases for V and 9 bases for J; bases not matched to a gene: 4. The CDR3 runs 14 residues. The chain's CDR3 is CASSRLAGGPEQFF. The CDR3 nucleotides read TGTGCCAGCAGTAGACTAGCGGGGGGGCCTGAGCAGTTCTTC.

V gene TRBV6-2 or TRBV6-3 combines with J gene TRBJ2-3; TRBD2 aligns across 9 bases. The germline gives CDR1 MNHEY, CDR2 SVGEGT. The CDR3 is made up of 15 amino acids. V lost 2 bases to trimming and J lost 4 bases; unmatched junction nucleotides: 4. For the CDR3, the DNA is TGTGCCAGCAGTTACAGTCTAGCGGGGTCAGATACGCAGTATTTT. It codes for CASSYSLAGSDTQYF.

The rearrangement uses TRBV5-4 and TRBJ1-3, with TRBD1 identical over 8 bases. Germline loops: CDR1 SGHNT, CDR2 YYREEE (reference sequence). CDR3 size: 16 residues. V lost 4 bases, J lost 3 bases, and 9 bases stayed unmatched. In nucleotides, the CDR3 is TGTGCCAGCAGCCCGTTCGGACAGGGAGGTGGAAACACCATATATTTT. Protein product: CASSPFGQGGGNTIYF.

CDR3 sequence: CASSNRGHLSSYNSPLHF. DNA of the CDR3: TGTGCCAGCTCCAATCGGGGACATCTCAGCTCCTATAATTCACCCCTCCACTTT. This sequence joins TRBV11-2 and TRBJ1-6; D possibly corresponds to TRBD1 (6 bases). The germline V and J ends were trimmed by 8 bases and 0 bases, with 20 bases remaining between them. Per the germline V gene, CDR1 is SGHAT and CDR2 is FQNNGV. There are 18 residues in the CDR3.

The V gene is TRBV7-2, the J gene TRBJ2-3, with TRBD2 matching over 9 bases. The length of the CDR3 is 17 residues. V was clipped by 1 base and J by 2 bases; unmatched bases: 7. The germline V gene encodes CDR1 SGHTA and CDR2 FQGNSA. The CDR3 DNA sequence: TGTGCCAGCAGCTTAGATGGGCTAGCGGGGTTCACAGATACGCAGTATTTT. Its translation: CASSLDGLAGFTDTQYF.

J is TRBJ2-7 and V is TRBV5-1; TRBD1 aligns across 12 bases. The germline CDR1 and CDR2 sequences are SGHRS and YFSETQ. V shed 1 base, J shed 7 bases, and the junction held 12 bases outside the gene matches. The length of the CDR3 is 17 residues. The CDR3 DNA follows: TGCGCCAGCAGCTTGACCTATCCCGGGACAGGGGGCGTGGAGCAGTACTTC. Its protein product is CASSLTYPGTGGVEQYF.